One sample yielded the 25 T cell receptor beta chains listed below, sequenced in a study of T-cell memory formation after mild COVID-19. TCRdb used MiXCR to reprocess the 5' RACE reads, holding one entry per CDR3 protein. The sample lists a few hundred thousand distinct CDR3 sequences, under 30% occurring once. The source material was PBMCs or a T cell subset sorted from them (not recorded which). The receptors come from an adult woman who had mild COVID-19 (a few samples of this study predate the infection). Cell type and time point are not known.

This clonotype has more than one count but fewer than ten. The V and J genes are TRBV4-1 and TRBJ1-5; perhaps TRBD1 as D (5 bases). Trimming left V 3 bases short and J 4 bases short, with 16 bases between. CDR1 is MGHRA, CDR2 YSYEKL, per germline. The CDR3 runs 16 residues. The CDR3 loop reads CASSQGTPLANQPQHF. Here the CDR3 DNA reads TGCGCCAGCAGCCAGGGGACCCCCTTGGCAAATCAGCCCCAGCATTTT.

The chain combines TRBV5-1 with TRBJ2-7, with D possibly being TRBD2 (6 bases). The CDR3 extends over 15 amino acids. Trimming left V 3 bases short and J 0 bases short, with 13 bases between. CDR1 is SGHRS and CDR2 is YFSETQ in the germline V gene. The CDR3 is CASSSAGSPSYEQYF. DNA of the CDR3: TGCGCCAGCAGCTCCGCCGGGAGCCCCTCCTACGAGCAGTACTTC.

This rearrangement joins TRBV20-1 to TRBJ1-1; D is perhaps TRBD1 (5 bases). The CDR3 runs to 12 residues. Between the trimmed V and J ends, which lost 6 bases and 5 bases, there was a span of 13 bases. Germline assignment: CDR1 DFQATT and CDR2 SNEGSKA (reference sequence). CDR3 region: CSAAWGRTEAFF. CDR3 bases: TGCAGTGCCGCTTGGGGCCGGACTGAAGCTTTCTTT.

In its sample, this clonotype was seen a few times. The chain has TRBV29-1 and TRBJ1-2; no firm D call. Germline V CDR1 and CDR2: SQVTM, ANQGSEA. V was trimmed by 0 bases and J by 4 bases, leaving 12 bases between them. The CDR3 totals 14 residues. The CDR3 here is CSVEEQNTRYGYTF. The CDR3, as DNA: TGCAGCGTTGAAGAGCAGAACACCCGCTATGGCTACACCTTC.

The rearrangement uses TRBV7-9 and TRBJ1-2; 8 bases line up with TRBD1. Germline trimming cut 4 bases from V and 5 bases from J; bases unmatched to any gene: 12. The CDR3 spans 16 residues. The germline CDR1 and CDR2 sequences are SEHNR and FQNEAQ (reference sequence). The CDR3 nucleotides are TGTGCCAGCAGCTACACAGGGGGACCAGGCGGATATGGCTACACCTTC. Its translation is CASSYTGGPGGYGYTF.

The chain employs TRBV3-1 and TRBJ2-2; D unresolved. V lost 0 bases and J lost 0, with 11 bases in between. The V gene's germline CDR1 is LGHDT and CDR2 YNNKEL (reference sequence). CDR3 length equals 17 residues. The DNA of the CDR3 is TGTGCCAGCAGCCAAGAGGTGTGGCGGTCGAACACCGGGGAGCTGTTTTTT. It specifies CASSQEVWRSNTGELFF.

This chain's CDR3 is CASSFGTSGTKTQYF. CDR3 DNA: TGCGCCAGCAGCTTCGGGACTAGCGGTACGAAGACCCAGTACTTC. The chain joins TRBV5-1 to TRBJ2-5, with TRBD2 matching over 11 bases. After removal of 2 bases from V and 6 bases from J, the junction contained 6 bases not matched to a gene. Germline V gene data show CDR1 as SGHRS and CDR2 as YFSETQ. The CDR3 is 15 residues long.

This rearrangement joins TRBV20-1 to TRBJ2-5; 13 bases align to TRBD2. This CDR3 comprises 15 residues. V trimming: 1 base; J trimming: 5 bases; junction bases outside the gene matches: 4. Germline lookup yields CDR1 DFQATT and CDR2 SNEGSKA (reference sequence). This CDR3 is CSARGTSGGGETQYF. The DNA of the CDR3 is TGCAGTGCTAGAGGGACTAGCGGGGGCGGGGAGACCCAGTACTTC.

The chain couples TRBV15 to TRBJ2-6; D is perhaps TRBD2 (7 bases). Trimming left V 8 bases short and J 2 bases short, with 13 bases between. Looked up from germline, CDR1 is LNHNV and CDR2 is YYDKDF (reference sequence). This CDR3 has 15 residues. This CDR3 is CATGRGGAGANVLTF. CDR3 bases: TGTGCCACCGGGAGGGGGGGCGCTGGGGCCAACGTCCTGACTTTC.

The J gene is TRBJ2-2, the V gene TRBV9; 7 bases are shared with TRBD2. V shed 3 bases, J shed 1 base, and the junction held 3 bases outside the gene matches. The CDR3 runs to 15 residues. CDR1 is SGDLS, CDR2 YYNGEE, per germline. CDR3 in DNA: TGTGCCAGCAGCGCCGAGCGGGGGAACACCGGGGAGCTGTTTTTT. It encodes CASSAERGNTGELFF.

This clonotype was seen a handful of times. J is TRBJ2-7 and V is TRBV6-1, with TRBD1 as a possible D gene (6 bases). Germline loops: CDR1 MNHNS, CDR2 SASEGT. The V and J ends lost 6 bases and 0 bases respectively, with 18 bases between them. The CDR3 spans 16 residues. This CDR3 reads CASRDRRGPSSYEQYF. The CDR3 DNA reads TGTGCCAGCAGGGACAGACGGGGACCCAGCTCCTACGAGCAGTACTTC.

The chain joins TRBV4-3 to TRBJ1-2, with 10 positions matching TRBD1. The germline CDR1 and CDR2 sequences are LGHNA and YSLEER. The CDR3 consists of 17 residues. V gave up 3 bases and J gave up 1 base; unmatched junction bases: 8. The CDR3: CASSQALRDRGNYGYTF. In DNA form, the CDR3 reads TGCGCCAGCAGCCAGGCGCTCCGGGACAGGGGTAACTATGGCTACACCTTC.

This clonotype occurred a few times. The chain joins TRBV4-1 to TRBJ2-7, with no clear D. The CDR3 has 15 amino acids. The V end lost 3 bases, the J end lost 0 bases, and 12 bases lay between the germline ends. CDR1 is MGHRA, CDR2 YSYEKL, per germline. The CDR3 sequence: CASSQQVESSYEQYF. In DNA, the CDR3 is TGCGCCAGCAGCCAGCAGGTAGAATCCTCCTACGAGCAGTACTTC.

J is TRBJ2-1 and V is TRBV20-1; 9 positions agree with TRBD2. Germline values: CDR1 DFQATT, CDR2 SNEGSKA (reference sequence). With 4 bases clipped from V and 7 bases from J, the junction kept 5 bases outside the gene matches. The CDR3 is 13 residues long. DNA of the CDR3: TGCAGTGCTACATCTAGCGGGGTTAATGAGCAGTTCTTC. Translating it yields CSATSSGVNEQFF.

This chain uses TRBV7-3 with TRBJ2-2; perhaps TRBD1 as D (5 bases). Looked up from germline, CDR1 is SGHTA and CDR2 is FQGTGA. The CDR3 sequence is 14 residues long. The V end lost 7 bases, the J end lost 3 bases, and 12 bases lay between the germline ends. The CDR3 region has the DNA TGTGCCAGCACACCAGACAGATACACCGGGGAGCTGTTTTTT. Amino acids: CASTPDRYTGELFF.

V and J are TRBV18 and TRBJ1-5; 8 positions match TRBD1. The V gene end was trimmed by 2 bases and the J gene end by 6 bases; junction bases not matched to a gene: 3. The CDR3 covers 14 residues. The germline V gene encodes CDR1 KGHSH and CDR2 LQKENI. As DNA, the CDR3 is TGTGCCAGCTCACCAGAGACAGGGGCTCAGCCCCAGCATTTT. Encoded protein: CASSPETGAQPQHF.

The CDR3 DNA reads TGTGCCACCAGTGAGGAGAGGGACAACACAGATACGCAGTATTTT. It translates to CATSEERDNTDTQYF. V is TRBV24-1 and J is TRBJ2-3; D possibly corresponds to TRBD1 (6 bases). The CDR3 is made up of 15 amino acids. Germline V CDR1 and CDR2: KGHDR, SFDVKD. V was pared by 4 bases and J by 2 bases, with 12 bases between.

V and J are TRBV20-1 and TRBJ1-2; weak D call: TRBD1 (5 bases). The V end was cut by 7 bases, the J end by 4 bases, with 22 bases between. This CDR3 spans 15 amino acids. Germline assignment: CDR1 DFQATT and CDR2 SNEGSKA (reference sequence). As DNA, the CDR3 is TGCAGTGTTTCGAGTTTGGCAGGGACCATCTATGGCTACACCTTC. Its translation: CSVSSLAGTIYGYTF.

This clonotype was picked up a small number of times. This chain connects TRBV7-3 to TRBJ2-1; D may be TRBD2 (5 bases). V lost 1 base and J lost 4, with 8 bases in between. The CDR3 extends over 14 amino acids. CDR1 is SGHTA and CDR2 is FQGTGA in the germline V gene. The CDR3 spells CASSLRGEYNEQFF. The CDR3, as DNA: TGTGCCAGCAGCTTAAGGGGAGAGTACAATGAGCAGTTCTTC. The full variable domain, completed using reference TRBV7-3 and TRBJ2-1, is GAGVSQTPSNKVTEKGKYVELRCDPISGHTALYWYRQSLGQGPEFLIYFQGTGAADDSGLPNDRFFAVRPEGSVSTLKIQRTERGDSAVYLCASSLRGEYNEQFFGPGTRLTVL.

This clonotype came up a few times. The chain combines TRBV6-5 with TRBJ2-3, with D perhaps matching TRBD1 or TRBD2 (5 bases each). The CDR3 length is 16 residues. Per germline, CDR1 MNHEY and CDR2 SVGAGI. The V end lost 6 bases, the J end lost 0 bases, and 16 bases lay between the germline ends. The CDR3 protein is CASRGTKGRSTDTQYF. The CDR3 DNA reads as TGTGCCAGCAGAGGAACCAAGGGACGGAGCACAGATACGCAGTATTTT.

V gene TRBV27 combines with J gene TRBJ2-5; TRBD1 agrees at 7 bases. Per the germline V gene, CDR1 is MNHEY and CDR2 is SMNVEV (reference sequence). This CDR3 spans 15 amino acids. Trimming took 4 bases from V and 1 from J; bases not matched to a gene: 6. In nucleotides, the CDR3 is TGTGCCAGCAGTTCGACAGGGCTGACCCAAGAGACCCAGTACTTC. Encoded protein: CASSSTGLTQETQYF.

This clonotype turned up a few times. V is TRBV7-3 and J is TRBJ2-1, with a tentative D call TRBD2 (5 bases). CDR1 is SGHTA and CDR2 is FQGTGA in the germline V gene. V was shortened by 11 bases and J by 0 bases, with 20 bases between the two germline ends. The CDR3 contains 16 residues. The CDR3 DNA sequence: TGTGCCGGGCCTATGGATCGGGGTAGCTCCTACAATGAGCAGTTCTTC. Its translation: CAGPMDRGSSYNEQFF.

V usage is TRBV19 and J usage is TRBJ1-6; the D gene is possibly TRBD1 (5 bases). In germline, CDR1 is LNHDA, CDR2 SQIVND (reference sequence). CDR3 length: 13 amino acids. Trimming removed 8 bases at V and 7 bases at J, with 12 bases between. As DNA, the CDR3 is TGTGCCAGTTCGACTGGGGGAAATTCACCCCTCCACTTT. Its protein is CASSTGGNSPLHF. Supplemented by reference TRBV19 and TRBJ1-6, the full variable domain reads DGGITQSPKYLFRKEGQNVTLSCEQNLNHDAMYWYRQDPGQGLRLIYYSQIVNDFQKGDIAEGYSVSREKKESFPLTVTSAQKNPTAFYLCASSTGGNSPLHFGNGTRLTVT.

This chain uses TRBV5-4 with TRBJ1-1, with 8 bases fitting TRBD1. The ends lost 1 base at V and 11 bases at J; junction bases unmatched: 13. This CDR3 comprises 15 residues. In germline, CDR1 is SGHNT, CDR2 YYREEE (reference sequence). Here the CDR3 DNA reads TGTGCCAGCAGCTTGAGCCTCACAGGGGGGAAGGACGCTTTCTTT. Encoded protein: CASSLSLTGGKDAFF.

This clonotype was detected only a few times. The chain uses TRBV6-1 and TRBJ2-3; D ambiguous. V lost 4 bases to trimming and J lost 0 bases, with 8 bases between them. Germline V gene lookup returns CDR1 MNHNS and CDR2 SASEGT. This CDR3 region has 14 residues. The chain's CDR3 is CASSGMRSTDTQYF. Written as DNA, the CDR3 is TGTGCCAGCAGTGGTATGAGGAGCACAGATACGCAGTATTTT.